Below are 27 T cell receptor beta chains sequenced from a single sample in a study of T-cell reconstitution after alpha-beta-depleted transplantation in children. Preparation of the TCRbeta library used unique molecular identifiers. TCRdb passed the PCR reads through MiXCR, listing each CDR3 protein once. The sample lists 450,000 to 600,000 distinct CDR3 sequences, approximately 30% seen once, with about 2.3% in the top ten. The specimen comprised PBMCs from the stem cell graft donor, sampled from the stem cell graft. All receptors come from a human donor who donated a stem cell graft to a child with aplastic anemia.

The V and J genes are TRBV18 and TRBJ2-5; D is possibly TRBD2 (5 bases). V shed 6 bases and J shed 4 bases, with 12 bases lying between them. CDR1 and CDR2 (germline): KGHSH, LQKENI. This CDR3 has 13 amino acids. The DNA for the CDR3 is TGTGCCAGCTCCCAACTAGACTCAGAGACCCAGTACTTC. This codes for CASSQLDSETQYF.

This chain joins TRBV5-1 and TRBJ2-1, with TRBD1 matching over 10 bases. The germline V gene has CDR1 SGHRS and CDR2 YFSETQ. The ends lost 3 bases at V and 6 bases at J; junction bases unmatched: 6. The CDR3 has 15 amino acids. CDR3 loop: CASSSGTGASNEQFF. In DNA form, the CDR3 reads TGCGCCAGCAGCTCCGGGACAGGGGCGTCCAATGAGCAGTTCTTC. The variable domain in full, with the rest retrieved from reference TRBV5-1 and TRBJ2-1, is KAGVTQTPRYLIKTRGQQVTLSCSPISGHRSVSWYQQTPGQGLQFLFEYFSETQRNKGNFPGRFSGRQFSNSRSEMNVSTLELGDSALYLCASSSGTGASNEQFFGPGTRLTVL.

This clonotype was picked up many times. The chain employs TRBV6-5 and TRBJ1-5, with 7 bases that match TRBD1. The V segment lost 4 bases and the J segment 6 bases; nucleotides outside the gene matches: 3. The CDR3 covers 13 residues. From germline, CDR1 is MNHEY and CDR2 SVGAGI. The CDR3 sequence: CASSFDRAQPQHF. In nucleotides, the CDR3 is TGTGCCAGCAGTTTTGACAGGGCTCAGCCCCAGCATTTT.

V and J are TRBV4-3 and TRBJ2-1, with 10 bases aligning to TRBD2. V lost 0 bases and J lost 4; bases outside the gene matches: 6. The CDR3 loop spans 17 amino acids. The V gene's germline CDR1 is LGHNA and CDR2 YSLEER. For the CDR3, the DNA is TGCGCCAGCAGCCAAGATGTGAGCGGGAGGGTGTACAATGAGCAGTTCTTC. Its translation: CASSQDVSGRVYNEQFF.

This clonotype was counted at least ten times. The V call is TRBV20-1, the J call TRBJ2-4; D gene unclear. V was cut by 4 bases and J by 1 base, with 8 bases left in between. The V gene's germline CDR1 is DFQATT and CDR2 SNEGSKA (reference sequence). This CDR3 has 13 residues. As DNA, the CDR3 is TGCAGTGCTAAGGATGGGGCCAAAAACATTCAGTACTTC. As protein: CSAKDGAKNIQYF.

This clonotype was observed a handful of times. The gene calls are TRBV29-1 and TRBJ2-7, with D possibly TRBD2 on 7 matching bases. Deletions cut 6 bases from V and 0 bases from J, with 30 bases between. This CDR3 is built from 19 residues. From germline, CDR1 is SQVTM and CDR2 ANQGSEA. The CDR3: CSVGGLRDQNVLSSYEQYF. CDR3 coding DNA: TGCAGCGTCGGGGGGCTCCGGGACCAAAATGTCCTGAGCTCCTACGAGCAGTACTTC.

The chain combines TRBV24-1 with TRBJ1-5; D gene unclear. Germline loops: CDR1 KGHDR, CDR2 SFDVKD. Trimming removed 5 bases from V and 3 bases from J, with 7 bases in between. This CDR3 comprises 13 residues. This CDR3 reads CATSVAVNQPQHF. CDR3 nucleotide sequence: TGTGCCACCAGTGTAGCGGTCAATCAGCCCCAGCATTTT.

This clonotype was detected only a few times. The chain recombines TRBV12-3 or TRBV12-4 with TRBJ2-1; maybe TRBD2 (6 bases). Trimming left V 7 bases short and J 2 bases short, with 15 bases between. The CDR3 loop spans 15 amino acids. The CDR3 spells CASNLGGVTYNEQFF. The CDR3 coding sequence is TGTGCCAGCAACTTGGGGGGAGTTACCTACAATGAGCAGTTCTTC.

V is TRBV5-1 and J is TRBJ2-1, with TRBD1 matching over 9 bases. CDR3 length: 15 amino acids. Germline CDR1 SGHRS, CDR2 YFSETQ. J gave up 3 bases and V 5 bases, and 6 bases lay outside the gene matches. For the CDR3, the DNA is TGCGCCAGCAGGGCCGGGACAGGGCTCTACAATGAGCAGTTCTTC. Amino acid sequence: CASRAGTGLYNEQFF.

The gene calls are TRBV5-1 and TRBJ2-5; TRBD2 aligns across 15 bases. Germline V gene sequence: CDR1 SGHRS, CDR2 YFSETQ. The trim removed 2 bases at V and 4 bases at J, leaving 9 bases unmatched. The CDR3 totals 18 residues. This chain's CDR3 is CASSFGLAGGTGGETQYF. DNA for the CDR3: TGCGCCAGCAGCTTCGGACTAGCGGGAGGGACAGGCGGAGAGACCCAGTACTTC.

The chain has TRBV7-6 and TRBJ1-3; D call uncertain. V was trimmed by 1 base and J by 4 bases, leaving 8 bases between them. Germline CDR1 reads SGHVS; CDR2 reads FNYEAQ. The CDR3 covers 14 residues. The CDR3 sequence is CASSLEGYGNTIYF. As DNA, the CDR3 is TGTGCCAGCAGCTTAGAAGGGTACGGAAACACCATATATTTT.

This chain links TRBV29-1 with TRBJ2-3; 9 bases map to TRBD1. The junction had 2 bases not matched to a gene; V was cut back by 4 bases and J by 6 bases. Germline loops: CDR1 SQVTM, CDR2 ANQGSEA. This CDR3 region has 12 residues. In nucleotides, the CDR3 is TGCAGCGTTGGCGGGACAGGGGATACGCAGTATTTT. Translating it yields CSVGGTGDTQYF.

V gene TRBV30 combines with J gene TRBJ1-1; no clear D gene. Per germline, CDR1 GTSNPN and CDR2 SVGIG (reference sequence). Trimming removed 3 bases from V and 7 bases from J, with 12 bases in between. CDR3 length equals 12 residues. As DNA, the CDR3 is TGTGCCTGGAGCCGACCCGGGGTTGAAGCTTTCTTT. Its translation is CAWSRPGVEAFF.

This clonotype was picked up a small number of times. This chain joins TRBV20-1 and TRBJ1-4; D is unclear. Looked up from germline, CDR1 is DFQATT and CDR2 is SNEGSKA (reference sequence). V was trimmed by 8 bases and J by 6 bases, leaving 10 bases between them. This CDR3 spans 11 amino acids. Written as DNA, the CDR3 is TGCAGTCTCCCGGGAGATGAAAAACTGTTTTTT. Translating it yields CSLPGDEKLFF.

This clonotype appeared a few times. The chain couples TRBV6-2 or TRBV6-3 to TRBJ2-7; D remains ambiguous. This CDR3 has 15 residues. Germline V gene sequence: CDR1 MNHEY, CDR2 SVGEGT. Deletions cut 6 bases from V and 0 bases from J, with 15 bases between. The CDR3 protein is CASSAGHNPSYEQYV. CDR3 DNA: TGTGCCAGCAGCGCTGGCCACAACCCCTCCTACGAGCAGTACGTC.

The chain has TRBV5-1 and TRBJ2-3; tentatively, D is TRBD1 or TRBD2 (5 bases each). CDR1 SGHRS and CDR2 YFSETQ come from the germline V gene. The CDR3 has 15 residues. V lost 6 bases, J lost 6 bases, and 20 bases lay in between. The CDR3 reads CASTPRTGQSDTQYF. The DNA for the CDR3 is TGCGCCAGCACCCCTCGGACGGGGCAGTCGGATACGCAGTATTTT.

Points on this clonotype: One end of the junction varies from germline; a read error may be responsible. The chain joins TRBV11-2 to TRBJ2-1, with 14 bases identical to TRBD2. This CDR3 is 20 amino acids long. Germline assignment: CDR1 SGHAT and CDR2 FQNNGV. The CDR3 sequence: CATSSHGTSGSHGSYNEQFF. The CDR3 DNA follows: TGTGCCACCAGCTCTCATGGGACTAGCGGGAGTCACGGCTCCTACAATGAGCAGTTCTTC.

The chain combines TRBV29-1 with TRBJ1-1; tentative D call: TRBD1 (5 bases). This CDR3 contains 14 residues. CDR1 SQVTM and CDR2 ANQGSEA come from the germline V gene. With 5 bases removed from V and 0 bases from J, the gap between germline ends came to 13 bases. Here the CDR3 reads CSVTDSGVNTEAFF. In DNA, the CDR3 is TGCAGCGTTACCGATTCGGGGGTGAACACTGAAGCTTTCTTT. Looking up the rest from reference TRBV29-1 and TRBJ1-1 gives the full variable domain: SAVISQKPSRDICQRGTSLTIQCQVDSQVTMMFWYRQQPGQSLTLIATANQGSEATYESGFVIDKFPISRPNLTFSTLTVSNMSPEDSSIYLCSVTDSGVNTEAFFGQGTRLTVV.

This clonotype came up many times. A read error may produce the germline difference seen at one junction end. J is TRBJ2-1 and V is TRBV5-1; 10 bases fit TRBD2. The germline V gene encodes CDR1 SGHRS and CDR2 YFSETQ. This CDR3 is built from 15 residues. CDR3 loop: CASSLGLAGVNEQFF. CDR3 DNA sequence: TGTGCCAGCAGCTTAGGGCTAGCGGGAGTCAATGAGCAGTTCTTC.

A few counts support this clonotype. The rearrangement joins TRBV29-1 to TRBJ2-6; perhaps D is TRBD1 or TRBD2 (6 bases each). This CDR3 spans 16 amino acids. Germline CDR1 is SQVTM and CDR2 is ANQGSEA. V lost 6 bases and J 1 base, leaving 16 bases between the germline ends. The CDR3 DNA reads TGCAGCGTAACAGGGAGGAAGTCATCTGGGGCCAACGTCCTGACTTTC. It codes for CSVTGRKSSGANVLTF.

The chain is built from TRBV29-1 and TRBJ2-3; unclear D gene. Germline assignment: CDR1 SQVTM and CDR2 ANQGSEA. The CDR3 loop spans 12 amino acids. Deletions cut 4 bases from V and 2 bases from J, with 7 bases between. In DNA, the CDR3 is TGCAGCGTTGCTTCAGCCACAGATACGCAGTATTTT. The encoded protein is CSVASATDTQYF.

The sample holds a few counts of this clonotype. The chain is built from TRBV5-1 and TRBJ2-7; D gene unclear. CDR3 length equals 14 residues. The germline V gene encodes CDR1 SGHRS and CDR2 YFSETQ. Trimming took off 0 bases at V and 0 bases at J, with 7 bases between the two ends. The CDR3 region has the DNA TGCGCCAGCAGCTTGGTGAGCGCCTCCTACGAGCAGTACTTC. The encoded protein is CASSLVSASYEQYF.

The V gene is TRBV24-1, the J gene TRBJ1-2, with unresolved D. This CDR3 has 13 amino acids. Germline CDR1 KGHDR, CDR2 SFDVKD. The germline V and J ends were trimmed by 4 bases and 8 bases, with 13 bases remaining between them. CDR3 sequence reads: CATSEGAFRGYTF. The CDR3 DNA follows: TGTGCCACCAGTGAGGGAGCCTTCCGGGGCTACACCTTC.

V and J are TRBV6-2 or TRBV6-3 and TRBJ2-2; 7 bases agree with TRBD2. The V segment lost 6 bases and the J segment 1 base; nucleotides outside the gene matches: 14. There are 18 residues in the CDR3. Germline CDR1 and CDR2: MNHEY and SVGEGT. CDR3 loop: CASRVKTWGGRNTGELFF. DNA of the CDR3: TGTGCCAGCAGAGTAAAAACGTGGGGAGGGCGGAACACCGGGGAGCTGTTTTTT.

This clonotype was seen a few times. The genes are TRBV29-1 and TRBJ1-1; 8 nucleotides match TRBD1. The CDR3 is 14 amino acids. Trimming removed 8 bases from V and 4 bases from J; junction bases left unmatched: 12. Germline CDR1 and CDR2: SQVTM and ANQGSEA. CDR3 region: CSFFLRGRGTEAFF. CDR3 in DNA: TGCAGCTTTTTCCTCAGGGGGCGGGGCACTGAAGCTTTCTTT.

This clonotype was recorded a few times. A read error may explain this, as a much larger clone is one base away. The V gene is TRBV7-6, the J gene TRBJ1-2; 7 nucleotides line up with TRBD1. Trimming removed 1 base from V and 4 bases from J; junction bases left unmatched: 3. Germline V gives CDR1 SGHVS, CDR2 FNYEAQ. The CDR3 covers 14 residues. DNA of the CDR3: TGTGCCAGCAGCTTAGAGGGGGCGACCTATGGCTACACCTTC. Translating gives CASSLEGATYGYTF.

This clonotype came up many times. V and J are TRBV20-1 and TRBJ2-7, with TRBD1 matching 8 bases. The CDR3 is made up of 14 amino acids. CDR1 and CDR2 (germline): DFQATT, SNEGSKA (reference sequence). Trimming removed 2 bases from V and 2 bases from J; junction bases left unmatched: 5. The CDR3 nucleotides read TGCAGTGCTAGAACCGAGGGACAGGCCTACGAGCAGTACTTC. Its translation is CSARTEGQAYEQYF.